This T cell receptor beta chain originates from a study of T cell responses to AZD1222 COVID-19 vaccine. General observations from the study: Spike-specific TCR breadth rose after two AZD1222 doses, and depth rose as well. Clonal diversity was possibly underestimated, and the donors were mostly white British, with more females. Baseline seropositives among AZD1222 recipients totaled only six or seven.

A remark on this clone: Its antigen is not identified.

CDR3 size: 16 residues. Germline lookup yields CDR1 MNHEY and CDR2 SVGAGI. After removal of 2 bases from V and 5 bases from J, the junction contained 9 bases not matched to a gene. Profiling relied on immunoSEQ multiplex PCR, and the TCRdb table lists in-frame clones only, not all of them. This sample has some 81,000 clones, with just over 85% found just once. The J gene is TRBJ2-5, the V gene TRBV6-5, with TRBD2 matching 9 bases. Sequencing was performed on peripheral blood, taken 28 days after the second AZD1222 dose. The receptor's source is an adult who received the AZD1222 COVID-19 vaccine. CDR3 DNA sequence: TGTGCCAGCAGTTACCCGAGTAGCGGGGGCTGGGAGACCCAGTACTTC. This sequence encodes CASSYPSSGGWETQYF.